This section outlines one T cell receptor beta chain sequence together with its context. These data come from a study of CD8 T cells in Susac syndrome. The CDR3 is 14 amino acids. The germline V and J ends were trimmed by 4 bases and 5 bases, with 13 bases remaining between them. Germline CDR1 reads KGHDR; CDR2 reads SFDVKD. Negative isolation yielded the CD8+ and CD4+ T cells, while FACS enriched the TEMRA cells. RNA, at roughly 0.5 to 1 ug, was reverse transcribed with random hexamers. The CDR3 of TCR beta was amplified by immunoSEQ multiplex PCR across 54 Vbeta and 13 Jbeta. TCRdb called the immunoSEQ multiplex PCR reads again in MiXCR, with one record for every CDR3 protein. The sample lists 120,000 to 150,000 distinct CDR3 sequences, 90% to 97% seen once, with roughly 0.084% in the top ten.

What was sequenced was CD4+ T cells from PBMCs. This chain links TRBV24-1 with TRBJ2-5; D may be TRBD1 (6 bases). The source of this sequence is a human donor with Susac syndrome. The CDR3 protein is CATSEPQGSETQYF. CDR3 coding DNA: TGTGCCACCAGTGAACCACAGGGATCGGAGACCCAGTACTTC.